This entry features one T cell receptor (beta chain) sequence. Its target is not known. This CDR3 is 15 amino acids long. The ends were cut back, 1 base at V and 0 bases at J, with 5 bases in the middle. Germline values: CDR1 SGHRS, CDR2 YFSETQ. Unique molecular identifiers featured in each of the TCR beta cDNA libraries. T cells, roughly 1 to 10 million of them, yielded some 540,000 cDNA molecules. TCRdb fed the PCR reads into MiXCR, producing one record per CDR3 protein. The table lists around 400,000 distinct CDR3 sequences, roughly 36% of them singletons. This specimen comes from a study of post-analysis software for immune sequencing data. Study-level points and caveats: The study found significantly lower normalized Chao1 diversity in multiple sclerosis patients than in controls. Samples from a shared batch, those prepared together, strongly co-clustered by F measure. Elevated frequency relative to controls characterized four or five TRBV segments in patients, TRBV5-6, TRBV5-1 and TRBV20-1 among them.

The source of this sequence is a girl under 18 with multiple sclerosis. The V call is TRBV5-1, the J call TRBJ2-6; D remains ambiguous. The sample consisted of blood. CDR3 loop: CASSLLASGANVLTF. The CDR3 bases are TGCGCCAGCAGCTTGTTGGCCTCTGGGGCCAACGTCCTGACTTTC.